Detailed here is one T cell receptor (beta chain). Data came from immunoSEQ multiplex PCR; TCRdb stores just in-frame clones and leaves some out. The sample shows around 300,000 clones, approximately 89% of them seen only once. The CDR3 is 15 amino acids. This entry comes from a study of blood T cell repertoires in COVID-19. This receptor was identified in a woman in her 30s who had recovered from COVID-19. Sequenced: PBMCs or T cells enriched from blood (not recorded which). This chain joins TRBV21-1 and TRBJ1-5; the DNA was not compared with TRBD1, the D call given in the table. TRBV21-1 is a pseudogene. This chain's CDR3 is CASAKGQGAWWPQHF. As DNA, the CDR3 is TGTGCCAGCGCCAAAGGACAGGGAGCGTGGTGGCCCCAGCATTTT.